This record concerns one T cell receptor beta chain sequence. These data belong to a study of follicular helper T cells after annual influenza vaccination. Sequencing was performed with immunoSEQ multiplex PCR; in TCRdb, only in-frame clones are kept and a portion is missing. The top ten hold more than 7% of the sample, which has approximately 160 clones, over 70% seen once. Time point of the sample: 2015-2016 season, pre-vaccination. The sample was CXCR5+ CD38+ circulating T follicular helper cells from blood, taken on the day of influenza vaccination. Noted subset: circulating Tfh, non-naive CD4+CXCR5+PD-1+ (ICOS+CD38+ or ICOS-CD38-). The origin of this receptor is an adult who received the influenza vaccine.

The CDR3 DNA follows: TGTGCCAGCAGTGAACAAAGGGGGACTGAAGCTTTCTTT. This encodes CASSEQRGTEAFF. This sequence joins TRBV2 and TRBJ1-1; D may be TRBD1 (6 bases). CDR1 and CDR2 from the germline V gene are SNHLY and FYNNEI. The CDR3 consists of 13 residues. V lost 2 bases and J 5 bases, leaving 9 bases between the germline ends.